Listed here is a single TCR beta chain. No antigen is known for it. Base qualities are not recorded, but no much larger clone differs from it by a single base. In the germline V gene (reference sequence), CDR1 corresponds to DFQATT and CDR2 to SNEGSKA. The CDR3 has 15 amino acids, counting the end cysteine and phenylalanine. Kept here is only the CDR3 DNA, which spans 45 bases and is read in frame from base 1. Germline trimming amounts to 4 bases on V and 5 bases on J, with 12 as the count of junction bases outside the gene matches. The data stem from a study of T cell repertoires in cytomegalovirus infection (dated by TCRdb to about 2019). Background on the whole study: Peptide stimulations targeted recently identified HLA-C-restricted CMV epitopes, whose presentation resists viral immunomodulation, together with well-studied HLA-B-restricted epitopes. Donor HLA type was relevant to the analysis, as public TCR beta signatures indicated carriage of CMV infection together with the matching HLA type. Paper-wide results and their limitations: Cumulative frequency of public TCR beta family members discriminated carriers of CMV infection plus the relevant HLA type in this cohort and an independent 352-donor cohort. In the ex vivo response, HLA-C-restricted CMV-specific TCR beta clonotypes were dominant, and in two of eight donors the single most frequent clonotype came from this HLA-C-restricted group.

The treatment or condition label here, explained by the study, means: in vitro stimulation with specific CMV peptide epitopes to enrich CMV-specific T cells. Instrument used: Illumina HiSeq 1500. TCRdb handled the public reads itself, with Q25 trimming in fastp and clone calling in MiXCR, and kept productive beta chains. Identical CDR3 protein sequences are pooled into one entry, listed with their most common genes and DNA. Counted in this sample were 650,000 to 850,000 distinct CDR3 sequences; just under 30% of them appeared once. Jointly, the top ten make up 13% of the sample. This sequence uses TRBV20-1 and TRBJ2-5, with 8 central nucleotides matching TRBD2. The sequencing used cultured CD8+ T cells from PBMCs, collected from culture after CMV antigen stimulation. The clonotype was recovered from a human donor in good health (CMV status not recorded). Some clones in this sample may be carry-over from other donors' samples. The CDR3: CSANRRGGLRETQYF. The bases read TGCAGTGCTAACAGACGGGGGGGCCTCCGTGAGACCCAGTACTTC.